Listed here are 20 T cell receptor beta chains from one sample, sequenced in a study of cytomegalovirus exposure and HLA in healthy donors. Primers: 60 Vbeta forward and 13 Jbeta reverse. This table comes from immunoSEQ multiplex PCR, and its TCRdb copy is limited to in-frame clones, with some not included. The repertoire holds 120,000 or so clones, 78% seen once, with about 11% in the top ten. The sample taken for sequencing was PBMCs. These receptors all stem from a young man in good health and CMV-seropositive.

This sequence joins TRBV4-1 and TRBJ1-2; 9 bases agree with TRBD1. This CDR3 is built from 17 residues. CDR1 is MGHRA and CDR2 is YSYEKL in the germline V gene. V shed 3 bases and J 0 bases; nucleotides not matched to a gene: 8. CDR3 sequence (DNA): TGCGCCAGCAGCCACGGGACAGGGCTCATTACTAACTATGGCTACACCTTC. Its translation: CASSHGTGLITNYGYTF.

V usage is TRBV19 and J usage is TRBJ2-2, with unresolved D. Germline V CDR1 and CDR2: LNHDA, SQIVND (reference sequence). The CDR3 loop spans 12 amino acids. Trimming shortened V by 6 bases and J by 6 bases, and 8 bases separated the two germline ends. DNA for the CDR3: TGTGCCAGTAGGAGATTTCCCGGGGAGCTGTTTTTT. Amino acids: CASRRFPGELFF. The full variable domain, with the rest looked up from reference TRBV19 and TRBJ2-2, is DGGITQSPKYLFRKEGQNVTLSCEQNLNHDAMYWYRQDPGQGLRLIYYSQIVNDFQKGDIAEGYSVSREKKESFPLTVTSAQKNPTAFYLCASRRFPGELFFGEGSRLTVL.

This chain joins TRBV11-2 and TRBJ2-4; 12 bases are shared with TRBD2. The CDR3 extends over 16 amino acids. Per germline, CDR1 SGHAT and CDR2 FQNNGV. V was pared by 5 bases and J by 9 bases, with 11 bases of the junction left unmatched. CDR3 bases: TGTGCCAGCAGCCCCCTAGCGGGAGGGCCGGGGGGCATTCAGTACTTC. This sequence encodes CASSPLAGGPGGIQYF.

The rearrangement links TRBV18 to TRBJ2-7; 9 bases agree with TRBD1. J gave up 0 bases and V 2 bases, and 8 bases lay outside the gene matches. This CDR3 region has 17 residues. CDR1 and CDR2 from the germline V gene are KGHSH and LQKENI. CDR3 sequence: CASSPSTGGLSSYEQYF. The CDR3 bases are TGTGCCAGCTCACCATCGACAGGGGGATTGAGCTCCTACGAGCAGTACTTC. Filled out from reference TRBV18 and TRBJ2-7, the complete variable domain reads NAGVMQNPRHLVRRRGQEARLRCSPMKGHSHVYWYRQLPEEGLKFMVYLQKENIIDESGMPKERFSAEFPKEGPSILRIQQVVRGDSAAYFCASSPSTGGLSSYEQYFGPGTRLTVT.

The gene calls are TRBV6-5 and TRBJ1-1; no definite D call. The CDR3 extends over 13 amino acids. V lost 4 bases and J lost 1, with 7 bases in between. The germline V gene has CDR1 MNHEY and CDR2 SVGAGI. The CDR3 here is CASSLSGNTEAFF. As DNA, the CDR3 is TGTGCCAGCAGTTTATCAGGGAACACTGAAGCTTTCTTT.

The chain employs TRBV19 and TRBJ2-7; 12 nucleotides agree with TRBD2. V was pared by 4 bases and J by 5 bases, with 9 bases of the junction left unmatched. CDR3 length: 16 amino acids. Looked up from germline, CDR1 is LNHDA and CDR2 is SQIVND (reference sequence). As DNA, the CDR3 is TGTGCCAGTAGTACCGCACTGCGACTAGCGGGAGACGAGCAGTACTTC. Translated: CASSTALRLAGDEQYF.

This clone was detected once. CDR3 region: CASSLGTSGRGQETQYF. In DNA form, the CDR3 reads TGTGCCAGCAGTTTGGGGACTAGCGGGAGAGGGCAAGAGACCCAGTACTTC. The chain is built from TRBV28 and TRBJ2-5, with 14 nucleotides matching TRBD2. The CDR3 has 17 residues. The germline V gene has CDR1 MDHEN and CDR2 SYDVKM. V shed 3 bases, J shed 2 bases, and the junction held 5 bases outside the gene matches.

The rearrangement links TRBV29-1 to TRBJ2-2, with 8 positions matching TRBD1. V shed 1 base and J 5 bases; nucleotides not matched to a gene: 6. This CDR3 is 15 amino acids long. Germline V gene sequence: CDR1 SQVTM, CDR2 ANQGSEA. In DNA, the CDR3 is TGCAGCGTTGAAGGGCAGGGGGCGCGTACCGGGGAGCTGTTTTTT. Translation: CSVEGQGARTGELFF.

This clone was seen just once. The chain carries TRBV11-2 and TRBJ1-2; D gene uncertain. The CDR3 consists of 15 residues. V was pared by 1 base and J by 8 bases, with 17 bases between. Germline V gives CDR1 SGHAT, CDR2 FQNNGV. The CDR3 coding sequence is TGTGCCAGCAGCTTAGGAGATAGTGCAGGTTACGGCTACACCTTC. Protein sequence: CASSLGDSAGYGYTF. Full variable domain (rest looked up from reference TRBV11-2 and TRBJ1-2): EAGVAQSPRYKIIEKRQSVAFWCNPISGHATLYWYQQILGQGPKLLIQFQNNGVVDDSQLPKDRFSAERLKGVDSTLKIQPAKLEDSAVYLCASSLGDSAGYGYTFGSGTRLTVV.

The rearrangement joins TRBV5-4 to TRBJ2-5; D is unclear. The CDR3 runs to 13 residues. Deletions cut 5 bases from V and 2 bases from J, with 10 bases between. CDR1 SGHNT and CDR2 YYREEE come from the germline V gene (reference sequence). The CDR3 DNA reads as TGTGCCAGCAGTAAAACAGAACAAGAGACCCAGTACTTC. Protein: CASSKTEQETQYF.

This chain connects TRBV10-3 to TRBJ2-7; TRBD1 might be the D (5 bases). Germline loops: CDR1 ENHRY, CDR2 SYGVKD. Trimming cost V 10 bases and J 3 bases, with 16 bases left between them. CDR3 size: 13 residues. This CDR3 reads CATVQGTSYEQYF. DNA for the CDR3: TGTGCCACTGTCCAGGGAACAAGCTACGAGCAGTACTTC.

The genes are TRBV5-1 and TRBJ2-5, with 7 bases that match TRBD1. The ends lost 4 bases at V and 5 bases at J; junction bases unmatched: 11. Germline-derived CDR1 and CDR2 are SGHRS and YFSETQ. CDR3 size: 15 residues. The CDR3 protein is CASSARQGSLETQYF. The CDR3 nucleotides are TGCGCCAGCAGCGCTCGACAGGGCTCCTTGGAGACCCAGTACTTC.

This chain joins TRBV29-1 and TRBJ2-1; tentative D call: TRBD2 (6 bases). In germline, CDR1 is SQVTM, CDR2 ANQGSEA. CDR3 length: 13 amino acids. V was clipped by 4 bases and J by 12 bases, with 19 bases between them. DNA of the CDR3: TGCAGCGTTGGGACTACCGTCGGAGATAGGCAGTTCTTC. The encoded protein is CSVGTTVGDRQFF.

The V gene is TRBV7-9, the J gene TRBJ2-7; 7 bases agree with TRBD1. The V gene's germline CDR1 is SEHNR and CDR2 FQNEAQ (reference sequence). The CDR3 spans 14 residues. V lost 0 bases to trimming and J lost 3 bases; unmatched junction nucleotides: 2. Here the CDR3 reads CASSLAGGIYEQYF. CDR3 DNA sequence: TGTGCCAGCAGCTTAGCAGGGGGCATCTACGAGCAGTACTTC.

The rearrangement joins TRBV4-1 to TRBJ2-3; no reliable D call. This CDR3 comprises 13 residues. Germline assignment: CDR1 MGHRA and CDR2 YSYEKL. The V gene lost 6 bases and the J gene lost 0 bases, with 7 bases spanning the gap. Written as DNA, the CDR3 is TGCGCCAGCAGACGGAGTAGCACAGATACGCAGTATTTT. Its translation is CASRRSSTDTQYF.

The chain combines TRBV27 with TRBJ2-7, with D tentatively TRBD1 (6 bases). V was cut by 1 base and J by 9 bases, with 13 bases left in between. The CDR3 runs to 13 residues. Germline V gives CDR1 MNHEY, CDR2 SMNVEV (reference sequence). As DNA, the CDR3 is TGTGCCAGCAGTTTATTCCAGGACAGCTCGCAGTACTTC. Protein: CASSLFQDSSQYF.

V and J are TRBV6-5 and TRBJ1-3; a possible D gene is TRBD1 (5 bases). Germline V gene lookup returns CDR1 MNHEY and CDR2 SVGAGI. Trimming took off 0 bases at V and 3 bases at J, with 12 bases between the two ends. The CDR3 totals 16 residues. CDR3 DNA sequence: TGTGCCAGCAGTTACTCGGGGGGGGTTGGTGGAAACACCATATATTTT. Its translation: CASSYSGGVGGNTIYF.

This clone was detected only once. This chain uses TRBV5-1 with TRBJ2-5; 10 bases are shared with TRBD1. V dropped 3 bases and J dropped 5; count of bases not matched to a gene: 7. This CDR3 contains 15 residues. Germline loops: CDR1 SGHRS, CDR2 YFSETQ. CDR3 DNA: TGCGCCAGCAGCTATCCGACAGGGGGCAGCGAGACCCAGTACTTC. Protein: CASSYPTGGSETQYF.

The rearrangement uses TRBV4-3 and TRBJ2-7; D is possibly TRBD1 (6 bases). Germline CDR1 and CDR2: LGHNA and YSLEER. Trimming pared 4 bases from V and 7 bases from J, leaving 23 bases between. The CDR3 runs to 16 residues. The CDR3 DNA is TGCGCCAGCAGCCCCCTGGTACGAGCAGGGGATCGGGAGCAGTACTTC. This gives the protein CASSPLVRAGDREQYF.

The CDR3 DNA sequence: TGTGCCAGCACCAAGACAGCAACCTTGAACACTGAAGCTTTCTTT. Amino acid sequence: CASTKTATLNTEAFF. This chain links TRBV9 with TRBJ1-1; the D gene is possibly TRBD1 (5 bases). Trimming left V 6 bases short and J 0 bases short, with 15 bases between. Germline assignment: CDR1 SGDLS and CDR2 YYNGEE. The CDR3 totals 15 residues.